This T cell receptor (beta chain) is drawn from a study of T cell changes during pregnancy in multiple sclerosis. Assay used: immunoSEQ multiplex PCR; TCRdb lists only in-frame clones, some missing. The sample gives around 100,000 clones, roughly nine tenths of which show up once; over 1.5% is in the top ten. Deletions cut 3 bases from V and 9 bases from J, with 12 bases between. The CDR3 consists of 12 residues. CDR1 and CDR2 (germline): MNHEY, SMNVEV (reference sequence). This rearrangement joins TRBV27 to TRBJ2-7, with a tentative D call TRBD1 (6 bases). Sequences were derived from peripheral blood, sampled in the third trimester of pregnancy. The sequence came from a female donor with multiple sclerosis, enrolled in a pregnancy study. The CDR3 is CASSFRGTVQYF. DNA for the CDR3: TGTGCCAGCAGTTTTAGGGGGACCGTGCAGTACTTC.